The text below deals with one T cell receptor beta chain. Its antigen is not known. Every sample had a minimum of 6.5 million PBMCs isolated. These data are taken from a study of blood T cells in healthy people across ages. Study-wide context: Per every two T cells, about one barcoded beta molecule was captured by template switching. Findings of the study overall: Diversity estimates drawn from one million T cells were deemed underestimates. The lack of PBMC sorting stopped any conclusive naive versus antigen-experienced comparison.

Trimming took 5 bases from V and 7 from J, leaving 21 bases between them. The CDR3 is made up of 15 amino acids. Alongside a J-beta primer mix, a sample-barcoded 5' primer served in a second PCR lasting roughly 6 to 12 cycles. TCRdb passed the 5' RACE reads through MiXCR, listing each CDR3 protein once. This table holds over 1,300,000 distinct CDR3 sequences, roughly 59% found once. This TCR derives from a man between 18 and 35 years old in good health. Sequencing input: blood. J is TRBJ2-7 and V is TRBV12-3 or TRBV12-4; D unresolved. Here the CDR3 DNA reads TGTGCCAGCAGTCTCTCCGTGAACGGCGACAATGAGCAGTACTTC. Its protein product is CASSLSVNGDNEQYF.